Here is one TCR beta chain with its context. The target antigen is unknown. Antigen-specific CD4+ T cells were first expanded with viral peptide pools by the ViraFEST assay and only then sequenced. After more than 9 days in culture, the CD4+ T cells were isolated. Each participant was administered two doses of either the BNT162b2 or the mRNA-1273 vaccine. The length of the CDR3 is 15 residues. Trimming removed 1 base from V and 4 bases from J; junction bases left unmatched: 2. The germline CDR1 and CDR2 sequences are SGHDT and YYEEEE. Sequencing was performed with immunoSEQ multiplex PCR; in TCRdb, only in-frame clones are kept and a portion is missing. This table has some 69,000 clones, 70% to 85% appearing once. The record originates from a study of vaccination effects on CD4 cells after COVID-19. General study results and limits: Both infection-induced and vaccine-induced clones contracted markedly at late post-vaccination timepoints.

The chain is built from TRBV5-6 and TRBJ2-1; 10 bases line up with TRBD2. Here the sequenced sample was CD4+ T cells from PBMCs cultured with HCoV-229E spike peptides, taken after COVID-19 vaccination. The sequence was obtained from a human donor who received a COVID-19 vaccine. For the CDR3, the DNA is TGTGCCAGCAGCTTGCTAGCGGGGGTTTACAATGAGCAGTTCTTC. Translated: CASSLLAGVYNEQFF.